This TCR beta chain was observed in a study of glioma-infiltrating T cells. Study results and caveats: Gliomas, especially low-grade, showed above-expected tissue-blood divergence; non-neoplastic patients showed below. CDR3 overlap between tissue and blood was very small.

Germline values: CDR1 MDHEN, CDR2 SYDVKM. The CDR3 runs to 16 residues. V was trimmed by 3 bases and J by 7 bases, leaving 19 bases between them. TCR alpha and beta CDR3 regions were amplified from RNA using iRepertoire nested multiplex PCR. For one-step reverse transcription and amplification, 100-400 ng of tissue mRNA or PBMC total RNA was used. TCRdb ran MiXCR on the multiplex PCR reads and lists one entry per CDR3 protein. The sample consists of 150,000 to 200,000 distinct CDR3 sequences, around 32% of them appearing once. This clonotype was counted many times. Its target is unknown. The receptor comes from a human donor with low-grade glioma or glioblastoma, undergoing nonglioma brain surgery, or in good health (not recorded which). The chain uses TRBV28 and TRBJ2-1; D not resolved. The sequencing input was glioma tissue, nonneoplastic brain tissue, or PBMCs (not recorded which). The CDR3 protein is CASSLYQDHRSNEQFF. The DNA of the CDR3 is TGTGCCAGCAGTTTGTATCAAGATCACCGGAGTAATGAGCAGTTCTTC.